This is a list of T cell receptor beta chains from one sample in a study of control samples from healthy donors and cancer patients. Assay: immunoSEQ multiplex PCR; the TCRdb copy retains only in-frame clones and omits some. The sample shows 100,000 to 120,000 clones, approximately 87% of them seen only once. The source material was PBMCs. The receptors were gathered from a woman aged 55 to 70 with lung cancer. Each CDR3 is given with its conserved first and last residue. A D gene is named only where the DNA matches it firmly. Not every row has a clone size; where given, it reads once, few, many or a size class.

clone size: -
J gene: TRBJ2-7
D gene: TRBD1
V gene: TRBV27
CDR3 protein: CASRNPGTGLYEQYF
CDR3 DNA: TGTGCCAGCAGAAACCCCGGGACAGGGTTGTACGAGCAGTACTTC

clone size: -
J gene: TRBJ2-2
D gene: -
V gene: TRBV28
CDR3 protein: CASSLFLARNGELFF
CDR3 DNA: TGTGCCAGCAGTTTATTCCTAGCGAGGAACGGGGAGCTGTTTTTT

clone size: -
J gene: TRBJ2-1
D gene: -
V gene: TRBV6-1
CDR3 protein: CASSEVRYEQFF
CDR3 DNA: TGTGCCAGCAGTGAGGTTAGGTATGAGCAGTTCTTC

clone size: -
J gene: TRBJ2-7
D gene: TRBD1
V gene: TRBV5-1
CDR3 protein: CASSSTGDPRMEQYF
CDR3 DNA: TGCGCCAGCAGCTCTACAGGGGACCCTAGGATGGAGCAGTACTTC

clone size: -
J gene: TRBJ1-2
D gene: TRBD1
V gene: TRBV5-4
CDR3 protein: CASSPGTDPYGYTF
CDR3 DNA: TGTGCCAGCAGCCCTGGGACAGACCCCTATGGCTACACCTTC

clone size: -
J gene: TRBJ2-1
D gene: -
V gene: TRBV9
CDR3 protein: CASSAAGIRYNEQFF
CDR3 DNA: TGTGCCAGCAGCGCCGCGGGCATACGGTACAATGAGCAGTTCTTC

clone size: -
J gene: TRBJ2-5
D gene: -
V gene: TRBV29-1
CDR3 protein: CSAAPVQETQYF
CDR3 DNA: TGCAGCGCTGCACCGGTCCAAGAGACCCAGTACTTC

clone size: -
J gene: TRBJ1-1
D gene: -
V gene: TRBV18
CDR3 protein: CASRGERGTEAFF
CDR3 DNA: TGTGCCAGCCGTGGGGAAAGGGGGACTGAAGCTTTCTTT

clone size: -
J gene: TRBJ2-1
D gene: -
V gene: TRBV29-1
CDR3 protein: CSVRNRDSYNEQFF
CDR3 DNA: TGCAGCGTGCGGAATAGGGATTCCTACAATGAGCAGTTCTTC

clone size: many
J gene: TRBJ1-1
D gene: TRBD1
V gene: TRBV3-1/TRBV3-2
CDR3 protein: CASSPPGQSNTEAFF
CDR3 DNA: TGTGCCAGCAGCCCTCCGGGACAGTCGAACACTGAAGCTTTCTTT

clone size: -
J gene: TRBJ2-2
D gene: TRBD2
V gene: TRBV30
CDR3 protein: CAWTSGRGVTGGELFF
CDR3 DNA: TGTGCCTGGACTAGCGGGAGGGGGGTAACGGGCGGGGAGCTGTTTTTT

clone size: -
J gene: TRBJ2-1
D gene: -
V gene: TRBV18
CDR3 protein: CASSPNRSVRGSYNEQFF
CDR3 DNA: TGTGCCAGCTCACCAAATAGGAGCGTGAGGGGCTCCTACAATGAGCAGTTCTTC

clone size: -
J gene: TRBJ2-7
D gene: -
V gene: TRBV18
CDR3 protein: CASSPLAYEQYF
CDR3 DNA: TGTGCCAGCTCTCCACTAGCCTACGAGCAGTACTTC

clone size: -
J gene: TRBJ1-1
D gene: -
V gene: TRBV18
CDR3 protein: CASSPGEGTEAFF
CDR3 DNA: TGTGCCAGCTCACCAGGGGAGGGTACTGAAGCTTTCTTT

clone size: -
J gene: TRBJ1-2
D gene: -
V gene: TRBV11-3
CDR3 protein: CASSLDQASTGGYTF
CDR3 DNA: TGTGCCAGCAGCTTAGATCAGGCCTCAACAGGGGGCTACACCTTC

clone size: -
J gene: TRBJ1-4
D gene: -
V gene: TRBV10-2
CDR3 protein: CASTGTFNEKLFF
CDR3 DNA: TGCGCCAGCACCGGGACCTTTAATGAAAAACTGTTTTTT

clone size: -
J gene: TRBJ2-7
D gene: -
V gene: TRBV12-3/TRBV12-4
CDR3 protein: CASSSRGEQYF
CDR3 DNA: TGTGCCAGCTCCTCACGGGGCGAGCAGTACTTC

clone size: many
J gene: TRBJ1-2
D gene: -
V gene: TRBV7-8
CDR3 protein: CASSFGRSNNYGYTF
CDR3 DNA: TGTGCCAGCAGCTTTGGACGGAGCAATAACTATGGCTACACCTTC

clone size: -
J gene: TRBJ1-2
D gene: TRBD1
V gene: TRBV19
CDR3 protein: CASSMGQGLSNYGYTF
CDR3 DNA: TGTGCCAGTAGTATGGGACAGGGACTCTCTAACTATGGCTACACCTTC

clone size: -
J gene: TRBJ2-2
D gene: -
V gene: TRBV7-7
CDR3 protein: CASSLVGAHTGELFF
CDR3 DNA: TGTGCTAGCAGCTTAGTCGGGGCCCACACCGGGGAGCTGTTTTTT

clone size: -
J gene: TRBJ2-5
D gene: -
V gene: TRBV7-8
CDR3 protein: CASSPTGLGQETQYF
CDR3 DNA: TGTGCCAGCAGCCCAACGGGACTGGGACAAGAGACCCAGTACTTC

clone size: -
J gene: TRBJ1-4
D gene: TRBD1
V gene: TRBV3-1/TRBV3-2
CDR3 protein: CASSRGTGADPELFF
CDR3 DNA: TGTGCCAGCAGCCGAGGGACAGGGGCCGACCCAGAACTGTTTTTT

clone size: -
J gene: TRBJ2-3
D gene: TRBD1
V gene: TRBV5-1
CDR3 protein: CATKTGASTDTQYF
CDR3 DNA: TGCGCCACCAAGACAGGGGCGAGCACAGATACGCAGTATTTT

clone size: -
J gene: TRBJ1-1
D gene: -
V gene: TRBV11-2
CDR3 protein: CASSRNMDTEAFF
CDR3 DNA: TGTGCCAGCAGCAGAAACATGGATACTGAAGCTTTCTTT

clone size: -
J gene: TRBJ2-6
D gene: -
V gene: TRBV5-1
CDR3 protein: CASSPGSSGANVLTF
CDR3 DNA: TGCGCCAGCAGCCCCGGAAGCTCTGGGGCCAACGTCCTGACTTTC

clone size: -
J gene: TRBJ2-2
D gene: -
V gene: TRBV11-3
CDR3 protein: CASSPTRNTGELFF
CDR3 DNA: TGTGCCAGCAGCCCGACACGTAACACCGGGGAGCTGTTTTTT

clone size: -
J gene: TRBJ1-1
D gene: -
V gene: TRBV3-1/TRBV3-2
CDR3 protein: CASRRQDTEAFF
CDR3 DNA: TGTGCCAGCAGACGACAGGACACTGAAGCTTTCTTT

clone size: -
J gene: TRBJ2-1
D gene: -
V gene: TRBV19
CDR3 protein: CASSIVDTYNEQFF
CDR3 DNA: TGTGCCAGTAGTATAGTTGACACTTACAATGAGCAGTTCTTC

clone size: -
J gene: TRBJ2-7
D gene: -
V gene: TRBV27
CDR3 protein: CASKTIGSGQYF
CDR3 DNA: TGTGCCAGCAAAACGATAGGGTCGGGGCAGTACTTC

clone size: -
J gene: TRBJ2-7
D gene: -
V gene: TRBV7-2
CDR3 protein: CASTAGQFSYEQYF
CDR3 DNA: TGTGCCAGCACCGCCGGACAGTTCTCCTACGAGCAGTACTTC

clone size: -
J gene: TRBJ1-1
D gene: -
V gene: TRBV27
CDR3 protein: CASSLLGPGQLNTEAFF
CDR3 DNA: TGTGCCAGCAGTTTACTTGGACCGGGACAACTAAACACTGAAGCTTTCTTT

clone size: -
J gene: TRBJ1-2
D gene: -
V gene: TRBV11-3
CDR3 protein: CASSLEPWSGDYGYTF
CDR3 DNA: TGTGCCAGCAGCTTAGAACCATGGTCCGGCGACTATGGCTACACCTTC

clone size: few
J gene: TRBJ2-1
D gene: -
V gene: TRBV4-1
CDR3 protein: CASSQVNLVSYNEQFF
CDR3 DNA: TGCGCCAGCAGCCAAGTTAATCTAGTTTCATACAATGAGCAGTTCTTC

clone size: -
J gene: TRBJ2-7
D gene: -
V gene: TRBV7-2
CDR3 protein: CASSSPGGGGPHSYEQYF
CDR3 DNA: TGTGCCAGCAGCTCCCCAGGGGGCGGGGGGCCTCACTCCTACGAGCAGTACTTC

clone size: -
J gene: TRBJ1-1
D gene: -
V gene: TRBV30
CDR3 protein: CAWRRGMNTEAFF
CDR3 DNA: TGTGCCTGGCGCCGGGGCATGAACACTGAAGCTTTCTTT

clone size: -
J gene: TRBJ1-6
D gene: -
V gene: TRBV27
CDR3 protein: CASSLNRQASSLHF
CDR3 DNA: TGTGCCAGCAGTTTAAACCGACAGGCCTCTTCACTCCACTTT

clone size: -
J gene: TRBJ1-1
D gene: -
V gene: TRBV7-3
CDR3 protein: CASSGGVITEAFF
CDR3 DNA: TGTGCCAGCAGCGGAGGGGTAATCACTGAAGCTTTCTTT

clone size: -
J gene: TRBJ2-7
D gene: -
V gene: TRBV7-6
CDR3 protein: CASSLNGAGTYEQYF
CDR3 DNA: TGTGCCAGCAGCTTAAATGGGGCGGGGACCTACGAGCAGTACTTC

clone size: few
J gene: TRBJ2-2
D gene: -
V gene: TRBV7-9
CDR3 protein: CASSLELTTTNTGELFF
CDR3 DNA: TGTGCCAGCAGCTTAGAGTTGACAACCACGAACACCGGGGAGCTGTTTTTT

clone size: once
J gene: TRBJ2-7
D gene: -
V gene: TRBV4-1
CDR3 protein: CASSQALGQTYEQYF
CDR3 DNA: TGCGCCAGCAGCCAAGCCCTAGGACAGACATACGAGCAGTACTTC